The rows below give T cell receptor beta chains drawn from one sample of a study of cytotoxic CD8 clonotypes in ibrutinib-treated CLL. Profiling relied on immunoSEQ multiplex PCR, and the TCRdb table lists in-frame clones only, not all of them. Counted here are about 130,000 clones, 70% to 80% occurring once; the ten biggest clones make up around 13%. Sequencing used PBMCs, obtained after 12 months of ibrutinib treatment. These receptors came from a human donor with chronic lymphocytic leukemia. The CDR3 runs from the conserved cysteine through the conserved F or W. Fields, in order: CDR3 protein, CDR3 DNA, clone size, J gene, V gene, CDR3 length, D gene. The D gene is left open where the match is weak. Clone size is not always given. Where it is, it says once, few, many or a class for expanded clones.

CASSQGTGLNQPQHF | TGTGCCAGCAGCCAAGGGACAGGCCTCAATCAGCCCCAGCATTTT | NA | TRBJ1-5 | TRBV7-6 | 15 | TRBD1
CASSLGTPSYEQYF | TGCGCCAGCAGCTTGGGGACTCCTTCCTACGAGCAGTACTTC | once | TRBJ2-7 | TRBV5-1 | 14 | NA
CASSLGDRGRYVSYEQYF | TGCGCCAGCAGCTTGGGGGACAGGGGCCGATACGTCTCCTACGAGCAGTACTTC | once | TRBJ2-7 | TRBV5-1 | 18 | TRBD1
CASSDRENQPQHF | TGTGCCAGCAGTGATAGAGAAAATCAGCCCCAGCATTTT | once | TRBJ1-5 | TRBV2 | 13 | NA
CASSIFPGLAGVHEQFF | TGTGCCAGTAGTATTTTCCCGGGACTAGCGGGAGTTCATGAGCAGTTCTTC | few | TRBJ2-1 | TRBV19 | 17 | TRBD2
CASSGRAASTDTQYF | TGTGCCAGCAGCGGGAGAGCGGCTAGCACAGATACGCAGTATTTT | NA | TRBJ2-3 | TRBV5-6 | 15 | NA
CASTPLAEKDTQYF | TGTGCCAGCACCCCGCTAGCGGAAAAGGATACGCAGTATTTT | NA | TRBJ2-3 | TRBV2 | 14 | TRBD2
CSVEAGMNTEAFF | TGCAGCGTTGAAGCTGGGATGAACACTGAAGCTTTCTTT | NA | TRBJ1-1 | TRBV29-1 | 13 | NA
CASSLAVMGEASTDTQYF | TGTGCCAGCAGCTTAGCGGTCATGGGGGAGGCCAGCACAGATACGCAGTATTTT | NA | TRBJ2-3 | TRBV7-8 | 18 | NA
CASSLGQMNTEAFF | TGCGCCAGCAGCTTGGGACAGATGAACACTGAAGCTTTCTTT | NA | TRBJ1-1 | TRBV5-1 | 14 | NA
CASRGTLQSSKGGELFF | TGCGCCAGCAGGGGGACCTTGCAAAGCAGTAAGGGCGGGGAGCTGTTTTTT | NA | TRBJ2-2 | TRBV10-1 | 17 | NA
CASRAGTSGSNEQFF | TGTGCCAGTAGGGCCGGGACTAGCGGGAGCAATGAGCAGTTCTTC | few | TRBJ2-1 | TRBV19 | 15 | TRBD2
CASSLGGTVYEQYF | TGTGCCAGCAGCTTGGGAGGGACAGTCTACGAGCAGTACTTC | NA | TRBJ2-7 | TRBV5-4 | 14 | TRBD1
CASSKVSGNQPQHF | TGTGCCAGCAGCAAGGTGTCAGGGAATCAGCCCCAGCATTTT | few | TRBJ1-5 | TRBV6-5 | 14 | NA
CASSVGADYSNQPQHF | TGTGCCAGCAGCGTAGGTGCAGATTATAGCAATCAGCCCCAGCATTTT | NA | TRBJ1-5 | TRBV9 | 16 | NA
CASSKRTGGVNTEAFF | TGCGCCAGCAGCAAAAGGACAGGGGGCGTGAACACTGAAGCTTTCTTT | NA | TRBJ1-1 | TRBV5-1 | 16 | TRBD1
CASSDFGSLGTQYF | TGTGCCAGCAGTGATTTTGGCAGTCTGGGGACCCAGTACTTC | few | TRBJ2-5 | TRBV25-1 | 14 | NA
CASSYEIWDTNNEQFF | TGTGCCAGCAGTTACGAAATCTGGGACACCAACAATGAGCAGTTCTTC | once | TRBJ2-1 | TRBV6-6 | 16 | NA
CASSRTHGPEAYEQYF | TGTGCCAGCTCACGAACTCACGGGCCCGAAGCCTACGAGCAGTACTTC | NA | TRBJ2-7 | TRBV18 | 16 | NA
CASSTRQRGGYGYTF | TGTGCCAGCAGCACCCGACAACGGGGTGGGTATGGCTACACCTTC | NA | TRBJ1-2 | TRBV28 | 15 | NA
CATSTTIDTGELFF | TGTGCCACCTCGACTACTATCGACACCGGGGAGCTGTTTTTT | NA | TRBJ2-2 | TRBV19 | 14 | NA
CASRKPSQRGSNQPQHF | TGTGCCAGCAGGAAACCCTCGCAGAGGGGAAGCAATCAGCCCCAGCATTTT | NA | TRBJ1-5 | TRBV6-9 | 17 | NA
CASSSATDSYGYTF | TGTGCCAGCAGTTCGGCCACGGACAGCTATGGCTACACCTTC | NA | TRBJ1-2 | TRBV28 | 14 | NA
CASSLVGETQYF | TGTGCCAGCAGCTTAGTCGGAGAGACCCAGTACTTC | NA | TRBJ2-5 | TRBV11-2 | 12 | NA
CASRSGGLAGSSSTDTQYF | TGCGCCAGCAGGAGTGGGGGACTAGCGGGTAGTTCTAGCACAGATACGCAGTATTTT | NA | TRBJ2-3 | TRBV10-2 | 19 | TRBD2
CASSPGAQGAGTGELFF | TGCGCCAGCAGCCCGGGGGCTCAGGGGGCCGGCACCGGGGAGCTGTTTTTT | NA | TRBJ2-2 | TRBV5-1 | 17 | TRBD1
CASSLAHSNEQFF | TGTGCCAGCAGCTTAGCGCATTCCAATGAGCAGTTCTTC | NA | TRBJ2-1 | TRBV11-1 | 13 | NA
CAISGGRAQNVRGAKNIQYF | TGTGCCATCAGCGGCGGGAGGGCCCAAAACGTTAGGGGAGCCAAAAACATTCAGTACTTC | few | TRBJ2-4 | TRBV10-3 | 20 | TRBD2
CASRTPLLTSGKGSDTQYF | TGTGCCAGCAGAACTCCACTCCTGACTAGCGGCAAAGGATCAGATACGCAGTATTTT | NA | TRBJ2-3 | TRBV2 | 19 | TRBD2
CAWSVGGGTDTQYF | TGTGCCTGGAGTGTGGGTGGGGGCACAGATACGCAGTATTTT | NA | TRBJ2-3 | TRBV30 | 14 | NA
CASSSADTQYF | TGTGCCAGCAGCAGCGCCGATACGCAGTATTTT | NA | TRBJ2-3 | TRBV9 | 11 | NA
CACRQINEQFF | TGTGCCTGTAGACAGATCAATGAGCAGTTCTTC | once | TRBJ2-1 | TRBV30 | 11 | NA
CATRTSGRGYEQYF | TGTGCCACCAGGACTAGCGGGAGGGGCTACGAGCAGTACTTC | NA | TRBJ2-7 | TRBV19 | 14 | TRBD2
CASVGLGLNTEAFF | TGTGCCAGCGTGGGTTTAGGTCTGAACACTGAAGCTTTCTTT | NA | TRBJ1-1 | TRBV6-5 | 14 | NA
CSVEGKAGGTEQFF | TGCAGCGTTGAAGGGAAAGCAGGGGGCACTGAGCAGTTCTTC | once | TRBJ2-1 | TRBV29-1 | 14 | TRBD1
CASSLQGAIASGANVLTF | TGTGCCAGCAGTCTACAGGGGGCGATAGCCTCTGGGGCCAACGTCCTGACTTTC | once | TRBJ2-6 | TRBV28 | 18 | TRBD1
CASKGTPRSGANVLTF | TGTGCCAGTAAGGGGACACCGCGCTCTGGGGCCAACGTCCTGACTTTC | NA | TRBJ2-6 | TRBV28 | 16 | NA
CASVDSRSYEQYF | TGTGCCAGTGTGGACAGTCGCTCCTACGAGCAGTACTTC | NA | TRBJ2-7 | TRBV28 | 13 | NA
CASSRLTSGLYEQYF | TGTGCCAGCAGTCGCCTGACTAGCGGGCTCTACGAGCAGTACTTC | NA | TRBJ2-7 | TRBV28 | 15 | TRBD2
CASSFQGNYGYTF | TGTGCCAGCAGTTTTCAGGGAAACTATGGCTACACCTTC | NA | TRBJ1-2 | TRBV28 | 13 | NA
CASRSTQYF | TGTGCCAGCAGGTCGACCCAGTACTTC | NA | TRBJ2-5 | TRBV2 | 9 | NA
CASSLSRDRAQLNQPQHF | TGTGCCAGCAGTCTGTCCCGGGACAGGGCCCAACTAAATCAGCCCCAGCATTTT | NA | TRBJ1-5 | TRBV2 | 18 | TRBD1
CASSRTGRVIGELFF | TGTGCCAGCAGTCGGACAGGGCGAGTGATCGGGGAGCTGTTTTTT | NA | TRBJ2-2 | TRBV6-5 | 15 | TRBD1
CASSLAGGKAGELFF | TGTGCCAGCAGCTTAGCGGGAGGAAAGGCCGGGGAGCTGTTTTTT | NA | TRBJ2-2 | TRBV7-9 | 15 | NA
CASSQLPRGKAEAFF | TGCGCCAGCAGTCAACTCCCCAGGGGTAAGGCTGAAGCTTTCTTT | NA | TRBJ1-1 | TRBV23-1 | 15 | NA
CASSPAASGARGTQYF | TGTGCCAGCTCACCAGCGGCTAGCGGGGCCCGAGGGACCCAGTACTTC | NA | TRBJ2-5 | TRBV18 | 16 | TRBD2
CASSFAGEWETQYF | TGCGCCAGCAGCTTCGCGGGAGAATGGGAGACCCAGTACTTC | NA | TRBJ2-5 | TRBV5-1 | 14 | TRBD2
CASSPPPGRADTEAFF | TGTGCCAGCAGTCCCCCTCCGGGAAGAGCGGACACTGAAGCTTTCTTT | once | TRBJ1-1 | TRBV27 | 16 | NA
CASRPLNWDIGTEAFF | TGTGCCAGCAGACCTCTAAACTGGGATATCGGCACTGAAGCTTTCTTT | few | TRBJ1-1 | TRBV25-1 | 16 | NA
CASSLVGSGSLEQYF | TGTGCCAGCAGTTTAGTTGGTAGCGGGAGTCTCGAGCAGTACTTC | NA | TRBJ2-7 | TRBV27 | 15 | TRBD2
CASSFWTSGRRGNEQFF | TGTGCCAGCAGCTTCTGGACTAGTGGAAGACGGGGGAATGAGCAGTTCTTC | once | TRBJ2-1 | TRBV9 | 17 | TRBD2
CASSWETAGPKANTGELFF | TGTGCCAGCAGTTGGGAAACCGCAGGCCCCAAGGCGAACACCGGGGAGCTGTTTTTT | NA | TRBJ2-2 | TRBV7-9 | 19 | NA
CASSQDLRGRSEKLFF | TGTGCCAGCAGCCAAGATCTCAGGGGGCGAAGTGAAAAACTGTTTTTT | NA | TRBJ1-4 | TRBV4-2 | 16 | TRBD1
CASSVDGSNQPQHF | TGTGCCAGCAGCGTAGACGGTAGCAATCAGCCCCAGCATTTT | NA | TRBJ1-5 | TRBV9 | 14 | NA
CASRLGQRNTGELFF | TGTGCCAGCAGGTTGGGACAGAGAAACACCGGGGAGCTGTTTTTT | NA | TRBJ2-2 | TRBV7-7 | 15 | TRBD1
CASSFKTSGRARTGELFF | TGCGCCAGCAGCTTTAAAACTAGCGGGAGGGCCAGAACCGGGGAGCTGTTTTTT | NA | TRBJ2-2 | TRBV5-1 | 18 | TRBD2